A single sample is the source of the 13 T cell receptor beta chains below, sequenced in a study of CD8+CD57+ T cells in acquired aplastic anemia. Genomic DNA, the template, was used for profiling of the TCR beta VDJ and CDR3. TCRdb reanalysed the reads using MiXCR and keeps one entry per CDR3 protein. Of a few hundred thousand distinct CDR3 sequences in the sample, around 32% were seen once. Sequenced sample: sorted CD4+, CD8+, or CD8+CD57+ T cells (not recorded which) from PBMCs. These receptors were obtained from a human donor in good health, serving as a control.

This clonotype was seen repeatedly, ten times or more. This rearrangement joins TRBV7-2 to TRBJ2-5; tentatively, D is TRBD1 (5 bases). The V gene lost 1 base and the J gene lost 4 bases, with 22 bases spanning the gap. The CDR3 is made up of 18 amino acids. Germline-derived CDR1 and CDR2 are SGHTA and FQGNSA. The CDR3 loop is CASSLVFARANGGETQYF. In DNA, the CDR3 is TGTGCCAGCAGCTTAGTGTTCGCCAGGGCCAACGGCGGAGAGACCCAGTACTTC.

In this sample, this clonotype turned up many times. The chain has TRBV5-1 and TRBJ1-2; TRBD1 is a possible D gene (5 bases). Germline CDR1 SGHRS, CDR2 YFSETQ. The CDR3 loop spans 15 amino acids. Deletions cut 4 bases from V and 1 base from J, with 14 bases between. Here the CDR3 DNA reads TGCGCCAGCAGCGATCCTAGGGGCGGTAACTATGGCTACACCTTC. This gives the protein CASSDPRGGNYGYTF.

The chain recombines TRBV5-1 with TRBJ1-4; possibly TRBD1 for D (6 bases). Trimming left V 5 bases short and J 7 bases short, with 12 bases between. There are 13 residues in the CDR3. The V gene's germline CDR1 is SGHRS and CDR2 YFSETQ. The CDR3 DNA follows: TGCGCCAGCAGACGTGAAGGGGGTGAAAAACTGTTTTTT. This codes for CASRREGGEKLFF.

The V and J genes are TRBV5-1 and TRBJ2-7; D remains unclear. Trimming removed 0 bases at V and 0 bases at J, with 10 bases between. The germline CDR1 and CDR2 sequences are SGHRS and YFSETQ. The CDR3 loop spans 15 amino acids. CDR3 nucleotides: TGCGCCAGCAGCTTGGACGCCAGTGGCTCCTACGAGCAGTACTTC. Translating it yields CASSLDASGSYEQYF. Together with reference TRBV5-1 and TRBJ2-7, the CDR3 gives the full variable domain: KAGVTQTPRYLIKTRGQQVTLSCSPISGHRSVSWYQQTPGQGLQFLFEYFSETQRNKGNFPGRFSGRQFSNSRSEMNVSTLELGDSALYLCASSLDASGSYEQYFGPGTRLTVT.

Points on this clonotype: One end of the junction does not line up with germline, which may come from a read error. This rearrangement joins TRBV19 to TRBJ1-2; possible D gene TRBD1, 6 bases. The CDR3 runs to 15 residues. Germline V CDR1 and CDR2: LNHDA, SQIVND (reference sequence). The CDR3 loop reads CASSLKQGYNYGYTF. The CDR3 nucleotides are TGCGCCAGTAGTCTTAAACAGGGTTACAACTATGGCTACACCTTC.

This clonotype was seen more than once but under ten times. The chain carries TRBV5-1 and TRBJ2-2; tentative D call: TRBD2 (5 bases). Germline CDR1 SGHRS, CDR2 YFSETQ. The CDR3 sequence is 15 residues long. V lost 9 bases, J lost 6 bases, and 21 bases lay in between. CDR3 sequence: CATRLLRGDSGELFF. In nucleotides, the CDR3 is TGCGCCACCAGACTTCTACGGGGAGACTCCGGGGAGCTGTTTTTT.

The chain carries TRBV12-3 or TRBV12-4 and TRBJ2-5; tentative D call: TRBD2 (5 bases). The CDR3 sequence is 13 residues long. V gave up 7 bases and J gave up 5 bases, with 14 bases separating them. In nucleotides, the CDR3 is TGTGCCAGCACCACAAGGAGGTTCGAGACCCAGTACTTC. Its translation: CASTTRRFETQYF.

The sample holds many counts of this clonotype. The gene calls are TRBV10-3 and TRBJ2-1, with 7 bases that match TRBD2. J lost 3 bases, V lost 8 bases, and 7 bases had no gene match. Germline CDR1 ENHRY, CDR2 SYGVKD. The CDR3 spans 14 residues. The CDR3 is CAIRRAGNYNEQFF. The CDR3 DNA is TGTGCCATCCGAAGAGCGGGGAACTACAATGAGCAGTTCTTC.

In this sample, this clonotype turned up a few times. The chain uses TRBV20-1 and TRBJ2-1, with 11 positions matching TRBD2. Germline V CDR1 and CDR2: DFQATT, SNEGSKA (reference sequence). CDR3 length equals 19 residues. The V and J ends lost 0 bases and 3 bases, in that order; junction bases with no gene match: 13. The CDR3 is CSARDRASGRIIVYNEQFF. CDR3 nucleotides: TGCAGTGCTAGAGATCGGGCTAGCGGGAGGATAATCGTCTACAATGAGCAGTTCTTC.

This clonotype was picked up many times. The chain recombines TRBV2 with TRBJ1-6; D perhaps matches TRBD1 (5 bases). Trimming left V 4 bases short and J 10 bases short, with 8 bases between. The CDR3 length is 12 residues. CDR1 SNHLY and CDR2 FYNNEI come from the germline V gene. CDR3 residues: CASSGRDSPLHF. The CDR3 region has the DNA TGTGCCAGCAGTGGTCGGGACTCACCCCTCCACTTT.

This chain connects TRBV30 to TRBJ2-3; D is possibly TRBD2 (6 bases). The CDR3 loop spans 16 amino acids. Trimming took 4 bases from V and 0 from J, leaving 17 bases between them. The germline V gene has CDR1 GTSNPN and CDR2 SVGIG (reference sequence). In DNA, the CDR3 is TGTGCCTGGAATGTAGCGGACCGCCGTAGCACAGATACGCAGTATTTT. Protein product: CAWNVADRRSTDTQYF.

This clonotype showed up just a few times. This chain connects TRBV7-3 to TRBJ2-1; D remains unclear. CDR1 is SGHTA, CDR2 FQGTGA, per germline. V lost 8 bases to trimming and J lost 7 bases, with 12 bases between them. The CDR3 has 12 residues. The CDR3 spells CASSPVTNEQFF. The CDR3 DNA reads as TGTGCCAGCTCACCAGTTACTAATGAGCAGTTCTTC.

As for this clonotype: A much larger clone differs by one base, so this may be a read error. The chain employs TRBV4-2 and TRBJ1-6, with 8 positions matching TRBD1. Germline values: CDR1 LGHNA, CDR2 YNFKEQ. CDR3 length: 16 amino acids. V shed 4 bases and J 7 bases; nucleotides not matched to a gene: 9. Here the CDR3 reads CASSPQTGVGNSPLHF. The CDR3 DNA follows: TGTGCCAGCAGCCCACAGACAGGGGTGGGAAATTCACCCCTCCACTTT.